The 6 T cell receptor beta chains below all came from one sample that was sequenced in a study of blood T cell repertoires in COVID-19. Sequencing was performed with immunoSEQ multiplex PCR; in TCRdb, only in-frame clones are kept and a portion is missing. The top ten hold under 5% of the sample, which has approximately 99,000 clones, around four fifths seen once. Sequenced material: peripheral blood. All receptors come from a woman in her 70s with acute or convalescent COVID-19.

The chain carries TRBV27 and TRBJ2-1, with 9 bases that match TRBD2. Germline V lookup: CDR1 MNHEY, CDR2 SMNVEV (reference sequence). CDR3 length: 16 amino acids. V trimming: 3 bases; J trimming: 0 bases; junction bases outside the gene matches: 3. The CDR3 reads CASSFPSGNSYNEQFF. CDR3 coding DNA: TGTGCCAGCAGTTTCCCTAGCGGGAACTCCTACAATGAGCAGTTCTTC.

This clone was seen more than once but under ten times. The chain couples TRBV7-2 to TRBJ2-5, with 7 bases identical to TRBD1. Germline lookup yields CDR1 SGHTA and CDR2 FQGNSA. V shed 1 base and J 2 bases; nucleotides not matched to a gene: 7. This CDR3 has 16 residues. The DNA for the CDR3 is TGTGCCAGCAGCTTAGGATGGACAGGATGGCAAGAGACCCAGTACTTC. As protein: CASSLGWTGWQETQYF.

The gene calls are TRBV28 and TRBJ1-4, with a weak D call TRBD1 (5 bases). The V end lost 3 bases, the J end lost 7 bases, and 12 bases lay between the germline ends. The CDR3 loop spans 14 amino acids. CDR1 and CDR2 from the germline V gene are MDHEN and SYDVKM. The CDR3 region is CASSFSGYGEKLFF. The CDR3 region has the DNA TGTGCCAGCAGTTTTTCAGGGTATGGTGAAAAACTGTTTTTT.

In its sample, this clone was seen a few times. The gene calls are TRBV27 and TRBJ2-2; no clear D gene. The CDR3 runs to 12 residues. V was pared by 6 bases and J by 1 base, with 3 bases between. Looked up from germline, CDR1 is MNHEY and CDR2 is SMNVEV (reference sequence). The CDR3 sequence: CASSMNTGELFF. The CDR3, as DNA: TGTGCCAGCAGCATGAACACCGGGGAGCTGTTTTTT.

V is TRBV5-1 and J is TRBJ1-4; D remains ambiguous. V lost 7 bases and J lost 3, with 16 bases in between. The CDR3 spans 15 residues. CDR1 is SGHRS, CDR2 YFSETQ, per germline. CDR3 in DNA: TGCGCCAGCGCGCTACACCTAGCGGCTAATGAAAAACTGTTTTTT. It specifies CASALHLAANEKLFF.

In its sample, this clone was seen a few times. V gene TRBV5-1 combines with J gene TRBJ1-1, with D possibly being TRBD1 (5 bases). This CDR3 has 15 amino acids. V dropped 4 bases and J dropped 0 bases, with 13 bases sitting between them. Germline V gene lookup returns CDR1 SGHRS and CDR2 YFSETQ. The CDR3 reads CASSQGSGMNTEAFF. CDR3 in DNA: TGCGCCAGCAGCCAAGGTTCAGGGATGAACACTGAAGCTTTCTTT. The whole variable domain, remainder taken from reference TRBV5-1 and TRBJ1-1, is KAGVTQTPRYLIKTRGQQVTLSCSPISGHRSVSWYQQTPGQGLQFLFEYFSETQRNKGNFPGRFSGRQFSNSRSEMNVSTLELGDSALYLCASSQGSGMNTEAFFGQGTRLTVV.